Listed below are T cell receptor beta chains from one sample, sequenced in a study of untreated major depressive disorder. Profiling relied on immunoSEQ multiplex PCR, and the TCRdb table lists in-frame clones only, not all of them. The sample has around 20,000 clones; 85% to 95% are singletons. The sequencing input was CD4+ T cells from PBMCs. The origin of the receptors is a man aged 30 to 39 in good health. Both conserved end residues are trimmed from each CDR3. Fields, in order: V gene, CDR3 length, CDR3 protein.

V: TRBV2; length: 11; CDR3: ASSDVGTDTQY
V: TRBV12-5; length: 16; CDR3: ASGLTPGAQNLNTEAF
V: TRBV7-2; length: 13; CDR3: ASRWGGPLPYEQY
V: TRBV10-3; length: 11; CDR3: ASRTGENTEAF
V: TRBV5-4; length: 13; CDR3: ASRDAGGMNTEAF
V: TRBV11-1; length: 12; CDR3: ASSLEGTGGGYT
V: TRBV4-2; length: 13; CDR3: ASSHDATGKDGYT
V: TRBV9; length: 11; CDR3: ASSVELGETQY
V: TRBV4-1; length: 13; CDR3: ASSQKRRDSYEQY
V: TRBV4-3; length: 14; CDR3: ASSQFNGPAQETQY
V: TRBV10-3; length: 14; CDR3: AISESRWTGTDGYT
V: TRBV12-5; length: 9; CDR3: ASGLLYEQY
V: TRBV27; length: 11; CDR3: ASSFWDRDGYT
V: TRBV5-1; length: 14; CDR3: ASSKGQGAVMYEQY
V: TRBV5-8; length: 15; CDR3: ASSLQGTVYMNTEAF
V: TRBV5-1; length: 9; CDR3: ASSNYYEQY
V: TRBV6-1; length: 11; CDR3: ASSEFGNQPQH
V: TRBV5-6; length: 11; CDR3: ASSLGQQETQY
V: TRBV5-1; length: 14; CDR3: ASSGARGSESGELF
V: TRBV18; length: 14; CDR3: ASSPPSRGNTGELF
V: TRBV6-1; length: 8; CDR3: ASRLEGYT
V: TRBV18; length: 12; CDR3: ASSSTTGTDTQY
V: TRBV2; length: 13; CDR3: ASSEQGARDTEAF
V: TRBV6-1; length: 11; CDR3: ASSEVVGNTIY
V: TRBV27; length: 12; CDR3: ASSFGRSGNTIY
V: TRBV10-3; length: 13; CDR3: AIRKTDTGQETQY
V: TRBV7-9; length: 13; CDR3: ASSLRRGGDNEQF
V: TRBV4-3; length: 13; CDR3: ASSPMWGSEGGYT
V: TRBV14; length: 14; CDR3: ASTTYGGSSYNEQF
V: TRBV27; length: 11; CDR3: ASSLSIGREAF
V: TRBV6-6; length: 10; CDR3: ASTGQSYEQY
V: TRBV2; length: 11; CDR3: ASSVGGNTEAF
V: TRBV5-1; length: 10; CDR3: ASSSDGTEAF
V: TRBV10-3; length: 12; CDR3: AISERVGDTEAF
V: TRBV7-3; length: 15; CDR3: ASSLHRDTNTNTEAF
V: TRBV5-1; length: 17; CDR3: ASSAGRTSGVSGANVLT